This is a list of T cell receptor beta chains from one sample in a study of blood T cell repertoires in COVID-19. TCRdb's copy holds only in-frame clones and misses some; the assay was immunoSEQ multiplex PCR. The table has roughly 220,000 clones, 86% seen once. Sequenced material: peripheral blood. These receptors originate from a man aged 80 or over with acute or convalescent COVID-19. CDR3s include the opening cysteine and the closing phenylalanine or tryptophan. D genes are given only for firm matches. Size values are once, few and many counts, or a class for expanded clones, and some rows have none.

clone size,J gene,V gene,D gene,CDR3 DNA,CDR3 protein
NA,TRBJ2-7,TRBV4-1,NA,TGCGCCAGCAGCCAAGGCTTTGGGGGCAGAAAAGACTTC,CASSQGFGGRKDF
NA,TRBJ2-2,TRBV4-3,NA,TGCGCCAGCAGCCAATTTTCTGCTAGCACTAACACCGGGGAGCTGTTTTTT,CASSQFSASTNTGELFF
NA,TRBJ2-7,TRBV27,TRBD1,TGTGCCAGCAGAAGGACAGGGATCGACGAGCAGTACTTC,CASRRTGIDEQYF
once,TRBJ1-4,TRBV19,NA,TGTGCCAGTAGTCTACCGGGACATGGGAATGAAAAACTGTTTTTT,CASSLPGHGNEKLFF
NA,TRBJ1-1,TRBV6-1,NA,TGTGCCAGCAGTGAACAAGGGGGGGGAACTGAAGCTTTCTTT,CASSEQGGGTEAFF
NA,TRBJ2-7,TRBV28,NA,NA,CASSFGGGAPAYF
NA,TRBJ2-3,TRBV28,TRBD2,TGTGCCAGCAGTGTGGCCAGCGGGAGAGATACGCAGTATTTT,CASSVASGRDTQYF
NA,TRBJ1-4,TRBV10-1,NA,TGCGCCAGCAGTGATCCGGGATACAATCAAAATGAAAAACTGTTTTTT,CASSDPGYNQNEKLFF
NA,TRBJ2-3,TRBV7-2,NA,TGTGCCAGCAGCCCGCCCGCGACAGATACGCAGTATTTT,CASSPPATDTQYF
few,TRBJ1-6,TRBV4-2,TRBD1,TGTGCCAGCAGCCGAACTCTGGACAGGGGGGATTCACCCCTCCACTTT,CASSRTLDRGDSPLHF
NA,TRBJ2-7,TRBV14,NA,TGTGCCAGCAGCTGGGGAGCAATCTACGAGCAGTACTTC,CASSWGAIYEQYF
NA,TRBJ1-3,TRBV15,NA,TGTGCCACCCAGGGAACAGAACTACTCTCTGGAAACACCATATATTTT,CATQGTELLSGNTIYF
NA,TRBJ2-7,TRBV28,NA,TGTGCCAGCAGTTTAGCGGGGACTCACTCCTACGAGCAGTACTTC,CASSLAGTHSYEQYF
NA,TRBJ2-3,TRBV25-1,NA,TGTGCCAGCAGTGAATATCCGACAGATACGCAGTATTTT,CASSEYPTDTQYF